The next 21 T cell receptor beta chains were all read from a single sample in a study of blood T cell repertoires in COVID-19 (dated by TCRdb to about 2020). Libraries were built with the immunoSEQ multiplex PCR assay. The clones in this table, taken by TCRdb from immuneACCESS, are in-frame only. Not every clone is retained; where verified, under half of the shortfall comes from an unresolved V gene, and the cause of the rest is unknown. The sample includes 450,000 to 500,000 clones, with approximately 83% observed a single time. The ten largest clones take up about 3% of the sample. The material sequenced was peripheral blood. Receptors originate from a human donor in a cohort sampled during active COVID-19.

The rearrangement joins TRBV5-6 to TRBJ2-1; D might be TRBD1 (5 bases). This CDR3 has 16 amino acids. The germline CDR1 and CDR2 sequences are SGHDT and YYEEEE. Trimming left V 2 bases short and J 0 bases short, with 12 bases between. The CDR3 region is CASSFDSQSSYNEQFF. For the CDR3, the DNA is TGTGCCAGCAGCTTTGACAGTCAGAGCTCCTACAATGAGCAGTTCTTC.

The chain links TRBV7-2 to TRBJ1-4; 7 nucleotides align to TRBD1. Germline CDR1 and CDR2: SGHTA and FQGNSA. The length of the CDR3 is 14 residues. V dropped 2 bases and J dropped 8; count of bases not matched to a gene: 5. The CDR3 region has the DNA TGTGCCAGCAGCTTACGGGACAGATACGAAAAACTGTTTTTT. Translated: CASSLRDRYEKLFF.

This clone was seen once. The rearrangement links TRBV7-2 to TRBJ2-7; 10 bases agree with TRBD2. This CDR3 spans 16 amino acids. Germline CDR1 is SGHTA and CDR2 is FQGNSA. V dropped 0 bases and J dropped 1; count of bases not matched to a gene: 3. The CDR3 region has the DNA TGTGCCAGCAGCTTAGCTTCTAGCGGGAGATCCTACGAGCAGTACTTC. It translates to CASSLASSGRSYEQYF.

This chain's CDR3 is CAARLGRVTTDTQYF. The DNA of the CDR3 is TGTGCCGCGCGTCTCGGGAGGGTAACGACAGATACGCAGTATTTT. V gene TRBV10-3 combines with J gene TRBJ2-3, with 8 bases lining up with TRBD2. The CDR3 contains 15 residues. Germline values: CDR1 ENHRY, CDR2 SYGVKD. J was trimmed by 3 bases and V by 11 bases; bases with no gene match: 13.

The chain carries TRBV28 and TRBJ1-6; perhaps TRBD1 as D (5 bases). This CDR3 has 14 residues. V gave up 3 bases and J gave up 9 bases, with 12 bases separating them. The V gene's germline CDR1 is MDHEN and CDR2 SYDVKM. The CDR3, as DNA: TGTGCCAGCAGTTTGCCAGGGATCTTTTCACCCCTCCACTTT. It translates to CASSLPGIFSPLHF.

The J gene is TRBJ1-2, the V gene TRBV19, with TRBD1 matching over 7 bases. The length of the CDR3 is 17 residues. V was pared by 3 bases and J by 1 base, with 11 bases of the junction left unmatched. In germline, CDR1 is LNHDA, CDR2 SQIVND (reference sequence). CDR3 sequence: CASSIGTALLRNYGYTF. The DNA of the CDR3 is TGTGCCAGTAGTATCGGGACAGCTCTCCTCCGTAACTATGGCTACACCTTC.

This CDR3 reads CASRMGRVGSPLHF. Here the CDR3 DNA reads TGTGCCAGTAGGATGGGCAGGGTTGGCTCACCCCTCCACTTT. This chain links TRBV19 with TRBJ1-6; tentative D call: TRBD1 (5 bases). Between the trimmed V and J ends, which lost 6 bases and 10 bases, there was a span of 16 bases. The germline V gene has CDR1 LNHDA and CDR2 SQIVND (reference sequence). This CDR3 comprises 14 residues.

In DNA form, the CDR3 reads TGTGCCAGCGGGCGGGGGGCTAGAAATCAGCCCCAGCATTTT. Its protein is CASGRGARNQPQHF. This sequence joins TRBV2 and TRBJ1-5, with D possibly TRBD1 on 6 matching bases. Per germline, CDR1 SNHLY and CDR2 FYNNEI. Trimming cost V 8 bases and J 4 bases, with 15 bases left between them. This CDR3 region has 14 residues.

The V call is TRBV19, the J call TRBJ1-6; no firm D call. Germline CDR1 reads LNHDA; CDR2 reads SQIVND (reference sequence). V was shortened by 9 bases and J by 0 bases, with 15 bases between the two germline ends. The CDR3 has 16 amino acids. The chain's CDR3 is CASAERASSYNSPLHF. The CDR3, as DNA: TGTGCCAGCGCCGAGAGGGCCTCCTCCTATAATTCACCCCTCCACTTT. The full variable domain, rest sourced from reference TRBV19 and TRBJ1-6, is DGGITQSPKYLFRKEGQNVTLSCEQNLNHDAMYWYRQDPGQGLRLIYYSQIVNDFQKGDIAEGYSVSREKKESFPLTVTSAQKNPTAFYLCASAERASSYNSPLHFGNGTRLTVT.

V is TRBV29-1 and J is TRBJ2-2; a possible D gene is TRBD2 (6 bases). In germline, CDR1 is SQVTM, CDR2 ANQGSEA. Trimming pared 5 bases from V and 3 bases from J, leaving 13 bases between. CDR3 length: 14 amino acids. DNA for the CDR3: TGCAGCGTTTCGGGGGAAAGAGACACCGGGGAGCTGTTTTTT. Translated: CSVSGERDTGELFF.

V gene TRBV7-9 combines with J gene TRBJ2-5; the match to TRBD2 covers 14 bases. Germline V gene sequence: CDR1 SEHNR, CDR2 FQNEAQ (reference sequence). J was trimmed by 5 bases and V by 5 bases; bases with no gene match: 4. The CDR3 totals 15 residues. The CDR3 bases are TGTGCCAGCAGCGTGGGACTAGCGGGAGTTGAGACCCAGTACTTC. As protein: CASSVGLAGVETQYF.

The rearrangement links TRBV6-1 to TRBJ2-3; tentatively, D is TRBD2 (5 bases). Germline assignment: CDR1 MNHNS and CDR2 SASEGT. The CDR3 sequence is 17 residues long. V was clipped by 1 base and J by 3 bases, with 17 bases between them. CDR3 bases: TGTGCCAGCAGTGAAGGGCGGCAGGCCGGACTGACAGATACGCAGTATTTT. Translated: CASSEGRQAGLTDTQYF.

This clone was picked up one time. The rearrangement links TRBV6-5 to TRBJ1-3; the D gene is possibly TRBD1 (6 bases). The CDR3 extends over 13 amino acids. V lost 11 bases and J lost 0, with 11 bases in between. CDR1 and CDR2 (germline): MNHEY, SVGAGI. CDR3 in DNA: TGTGCCGCACAGGGCTACTCTGGAAACACCATATATTTT. It codes for CAAQGYSGNTIYF.

The chain has TRBV5-1 and TRBJ2-1, with TRBD2 matching over 7 bases. Germline CDR1 reads SGHRS; CDR2 reads YFSETQ. This CDR3 comprises 15 residues. Trimming cost V 4 bases and J 5 bases; bases outside gene matches: 9. CDR3: CASSRLGLVHNEQFF. CDR3 coding DNA: TGCGCCAGCAGCCGACTAGGACTAGTTCACAATGAGCAGTTCTTC.

The chain has TRBV6-4 and TRBJ2-2, with 8 bases aligning to TRBD1. Germline V gene sequence: CDR1 MRHNA, CDR2 SNTAGT. The CDR3 loop spans 16 amino acids. The trim removed 6 bases at V and 1 base at J, leaving 7 bases unmatched. This chain's CDR3 is CASSRTGSLNTGELFF. The CDR3 DNA sequence: TGTGCCAGCAGCCGGACAGGGTCCCTGAACACCGGGGAGCTGTTTTTT.

This clone came up once. The chain joins TRBV18 to TRBJ2-2; no clear D gene. Trimming took 5 bases from V and 3 from J, leaving 4 bases between them. Germline CDR1 KGHSH, CDR2 LQKENI. CDR3 length: 12 residues. The chain's CDR3 is CASSSYTGELFF. In DNA, the CDR3 is TGTGCCAGCTCATCATACACCGGGGAGCTGTTTTTT.

This clone occurred a few times. The J gene is TRBJ2-5, the V gene TRBV5-4, with 13 positions matching TRBD2. CDR1 is SGHNT and CDR2 is YYREEE in the germline V gene (reference sequence). CDR3 length: 19 amino acids. Trimming took 0 bases from V and 2 from J; bases not matched to a gene: 10. DNA of the CDR3: TGTGCCAGCAGCTTGGGACTAGCGGGAGGAGGTCTATGGCAAGAGACCCAGTACTTC. This gives the protein CASSLGLAGGGLWQETQYF.

The J gene is TRBJ2-1, the V gene TRBV6-5; D possibly corresponds to TRBD2 (6 bases). Germline CDR1 is MNHEY and CDR2 is SVGAGI. V was clipped by 6 bases and J by 1 base, with 10 bases between them. CDR3 length: 14 residues. CDR3 nucleotides: TGTGCCAGCAGCCCCGGGGGTTCCTACAATGAGCAGTTCTTC. Its protein product is CASSPGGSYNEQFF.

This chain connects TRBV9 to TRBJ1-5; TRBD1 agrees at 8 bases. Per the germline V gene, CDR1 is SGDLS and CDR2 is YYNGEE. This CDR3 is 14 amino acids long. The trim removed 4 bases at V and 1 base at J, leaving 1 base unmatched. The CDR3: CASSHRGSNQPQHF. CDR3 nucleotides: TGTGCCAGCAGCCACAGGGGGAGCAATCAGCCCCAGCATTTT.

The V gene is TRBV19, the J gene TRBJ2-5, with TRBD1 identical over 8 bases. The junction had 2 bases not matched to a gene; V was cut back by 3 bases and J by 2 bases. This CDR3 is 14 amino acids long. CDR1 LNHDA and CDR2 SQIVND come from the germline V gene (reference sequence). The CDR3 DNA follows: TGTGCCAGTAGTATGGACAGGGCACAAGAGACCCAGTACTTC. It translates to CASSMDRAQETQYF.

CDR3 protein: CASSLWGANEKLFF. The CDR3 DNA is TGTGCCAGCAGTTTATGGGGGGCTAATGAAAAACTGTTTTTT. The chain recombines TRBV27 with TRBJ1-4; D perhaps matches TRBD1 (5 bases). Trimming pared 1 base from V and 3 bases from J, leaving 6 bases between. From germline, CDR1 is MNHEY and CDR2 SMNVEV (reference sequence). The CDR3 spans 14 residues.